These T cell receptor beta chains were read from a single sample in a study of blood T cells in healthy people across ages. TCRdb re-analysed the 5' RACE reads in MiXCR, keeping a single row per CDR3 protein. Altogether about 700,000 distinct CDR3 sequences are present, roughly 32% being singletons, with the ten largest covering approximately 15%. Sequenced sample: blood. These receptors originate from a woman older than 75 in good health. The CDR3 runs from the conserved cysteine through the conserved F or W. Each record gives: clone size, CDR3 length, V gene, J gene, D gene, CDR3 DNA, CDR3 protein. The D gene is left open where the match is weak. Clone sizes are given selectively: once, few, many, or a class where the clone is expanded.

clone_size: .; cdr3_length: 16; v_call: TRBV18; j_call: TRBJ2-1; d_call: TRBD2; cdr3_nt: TGTGCCAGCTCGACGGGAGCGGGGGGGCCCACGAATGAGCTGTTCTTC; cdr3_aa: CASSTGAGGPTNELFF
clone_size: .; cdr3_length: 11; v_call: TRBV30; j_call: TRBJ1-1; d_call: .; cdr3_nt: TGTGCCTGGAGGGGGCCGGTTGAAGCTTTCTTT; cdr3_aa: CAWRGPVEAFF
clone_size: many; cdr3_length: 16; v_call: TRBV11-1; j_call: TRBJ2-1; d_call: .; cdr3_nt: TGTGCCAGCAGCTTAAATAAGCAGGGGTCTTACAATGAGCAGTTCTTC; cdr3_aa: CASSLNKQGSYNEQFF
clone_size: .; cdr3_length: 13; v_call: TRBV6-5; j_call: TRBJ2-1; d_call: .; cdr3_nt: TGTGCCAGCAGCCCAGGCGCCGGCGGTGAGCAGTTCTTC; cdr3_aa: CASSPGAGGEQFF
clone_size: once; cdr3_length: 17; v_call: TRBV28; j_call: TRBJ1-2; d_call: .; cdr3_nt: TGTGCCAGCAGTTTATCTACACCGGGGGAGATGTGGCTGGGATTCACCTTC; cdr3_aa: CASSLSTPGEMWLGFTF
clone_size: many; cdr3_length: 16; v_call: TRBV25-1; j_call: TRBJ2-3; d_call: .; cdr3_nt: TGTGCCAGCAGTGAACCAGGGCTTACAGCGGGTGATACGCAGTATTTT; cdr3_aa: CASSEPGLTAGDTQYF
clone_size: .; cdr3_length: 14; v_call: TRBV19; j_call: TRBJ2-6; d_call: TRBD1; cdr3_nt: TGTGCCAGTAGGCACAGGGGAGGGGCCAACGTCCTGACTTTC; cdr3_aa: CASRHRGGANVLTF
clone_size: many; cdr3_length: 14; v_call: TRBV4-3; j_call: TRBJ1-1; d_call: .; cdr3_nt: TGCGCCAGCAGCAAGGCAGAACTGAACACTGAAGCTTTCTTT; cdr3_aa: CASSKAELNTEAFF
clone_size: few; cdr3_length: 10; v_call: TRBV20-1; j_call: TRBJ1-4; d_call: .; cdr3_nt: TGCAGTGCTATAGAGAAAAAACGGTTTTTT; cdr3_aa: CSAIEKKRFF
clone_size: many; cdr3_length: 14; v_call: TRBV29-1; j_call: TRBJ2-1; d_call: .; cdr3_nt: TGCAGCGTTGCCGCTGCGAGCTCCTACAATGAGCAGTTCTTC; cdr3_aa: CSVAAASSYNEQFF
clone_size: many; cdr3_length: 14; v_call: TRBV25-1; j_call: TRBJ2-1; d_call: .; cdr3_nt: TGTGCCAGCAGTACCTCGAAGGGGGGCAATGAGCAGTTCTTC; cdr3_aa: CASSTSKGGNEQFF
clone_size: many; cdr3_length: 14; v_call: TRBV5-1; j_call: TRBJ2-5; d_call: .; cdr3_nt: TGCGCCAGCAGGGAACAGGGAGGGCAAGAGACCCAGTACTTC; cdr3_aa: CASREQGGQETQYF
clone_size: .; cdr3_length: 18; v_call: TRBV7-2; j_call: TRBJ2-7; d_call: TRBD2; cdr3_nt: TGTGCCAGCAGCTTAAGGGGACTAGCGGGGGCAATTTCCTACGAGCAGTACTTC; cdr3_aa: CASSLRGLAGAISYEQYF